The sequence of this TCR beta chain was determined in a study of cytomegalovirus exposure and HLA in healthy donors. The study ran its PCR with 60 Vbeta and 13 Jbeta primers. Profiled with immunoSEQ multiplex PCR; TCRdb holds only in-frame clones, not every one. The top ten clones hold approximately 5.1% of a sample with approximately 100,000 clones, around 10% of them seen once. Whole-study results and caveats: Rare TCR sequences predominated, though certain public TCRs were found in many donors.

The study sampled nominally healthy donors, though unrecorded immune exposures were likely. To note about this clone: Its antigen is still unknown.

The receptor comes from a man between 50 and 59 years old in good health and CMV-seropositive. The sequencing sample was made of PBMCs.

The CDR3 sequence: CASSFGLLSGDTQYF. The CDR3 bases are TGTGCCAGCAGTTTTGGACTCCTTTCTGGCGATACGCAGTATTTT. The gene calls are TRBV2 and TRBJ2-3; TRBD2 is a possible D gene (5 bases). Germline CDR1 and CDR2: SNHLY and FYNNEI. Trimming shortened V by 5 bases and J by 6 bases, and 18 bases separated the two germline ends. This CDR3 spans 15 amino acids.